What follows describes a single TCR beta chain. PBMC DNA, left unsorted, was sequenced on ten immunoSEQ deep assay plates. This table comes from immunoSEQ multiplex PCR, and its TCRdb copy is limited to in-frame clones, with some not included. Among 550,000 to 600,000 clones listed, about 80% were seen once. These data belong to a study of shared clonotypes between healthy human individuals. CDR1 and CDR2 from the germline V gene are SGHTA and FQGNSA. There are 13 residues in the CDR3. V dropped 3 bases and J dropped 5 bases, with 11 bases sitting between them. The gene calls are TRBV7-2 and TRBJ2-7; a weak D match, TRBD2 (6 bases). The sequence derives from a woman in her 40s in good health. Some clones in this sample may be carry-over from other donors' samples. The specimen was PBMCs. CDR3: CASSFRGGNEQYF. CDR3 bases: TGTGCCAGCAGCTTTAGGGGCGGGAACGAGCAGTACTTC.